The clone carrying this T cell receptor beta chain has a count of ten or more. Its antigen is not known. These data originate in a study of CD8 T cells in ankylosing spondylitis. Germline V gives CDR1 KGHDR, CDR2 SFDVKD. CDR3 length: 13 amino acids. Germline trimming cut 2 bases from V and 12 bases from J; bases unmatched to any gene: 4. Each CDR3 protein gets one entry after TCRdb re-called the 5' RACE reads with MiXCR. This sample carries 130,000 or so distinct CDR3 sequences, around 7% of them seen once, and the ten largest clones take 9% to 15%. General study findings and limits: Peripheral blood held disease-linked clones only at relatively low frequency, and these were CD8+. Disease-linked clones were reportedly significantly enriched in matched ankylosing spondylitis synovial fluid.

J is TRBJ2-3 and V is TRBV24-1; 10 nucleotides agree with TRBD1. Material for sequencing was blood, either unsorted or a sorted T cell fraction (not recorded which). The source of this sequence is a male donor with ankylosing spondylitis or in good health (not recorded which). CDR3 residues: CATSDSGQGPQYF. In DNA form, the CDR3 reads TGTGCCACCAGTGATTCGGGACAGGGGCCCCAGTATTTT.